This T cell receptor beta chain was profiled in a study of brain metastases from non-small cell lung cancer. Overall study findings and caveats: TCR repertoires overlapped largely between brain metastases and matched primaries.

Assay: immunoSEQ multiplex PCR; the TCRdb copy retains only in-frame clones and omits some. This sample carries approximately 1,600 clones, 85% to 95% of them seen once, and the ten largest clones take around 2.3%. This clone was seen a single time. Its antigen is unidentified. Sequenced material: tissue from a brain metastasis. The sequence came from a donor over 35 with non-small cell lung cancer.

This CDR3 is CASSVQGRQPQHF. DNA for the CDR3: TGTGCCAGCAGTGTACAGGGCAGACAGCCCCAGCATTTT. The rearrangement joins TRBV2 to TRBJ1-5; possibly TRBD1 for D (6 bases). Germline V gene data show CDR1 as SNHLY and CDR2 as FYNNEI. The CDR3 sequence is 13 residues long. Trimming left V 4 bases short and J 7 bases short, with 11 bases between.